Listed below are T cell receptor beta chains from one sample, sequenced in a study of blood T cell repertoires in COVID-19. Here immunoSEQ multiplex PCR was the method, and the copy in TCRdb shows in-frame clones only, minus some. The sample lists about 27,000 clones; roughly 91% were seen once. Input material: peripheral blood. The receptors originated from a human donor with active COVID-19. The donor label of this sample is uncertain. CDR3s include the opening cysteine and the closing phenylalanine or tryptophan. The order of the fields is clone size, D gene, V gene, J gene, CDR3 protein, CDR3 DNA. D genes are given only for firm matches. Only part of the rows carry a size: once, few, many, or a class if the clone is expanded.

-	TRBD2	TRBV27	TRBJ2-2	CASSFNSGRAPGELFF	TGTGCCAGCAGTTTTAACAGCGGGAGGGCCCCCGGGGAGCTGTTTTTT
-	TRBD2	TRBV5-8	TRBJ2-5	CASSLSGRWQETQYF	TGTGCCAGCAGCCTTAGCGGGAGGTGGCAAGAGACCCAGTACTTC
-	TRBD1	TRBV4-1	TRBJ2-2	CASSLGTGGFGGELFF	TGCGCCAGCAGCCTGGGGACAGGGGGCTTCGGCGGGGAGCTGTTTTTT
-	-	TRBV7-9	TRBJ2-5	CASSFFERGETQYF	TGTGCCAGCAGCTTTTTTGAAAGGGGGGAGACCCAGTACTTC
-	-	TRBV19	TRBJ2-2	CASSSQVAGELFF	TGTGCCAGTAGTAGCCAGGTTGCCGGGGAGCTGTTTTTT
once	TRBD2	TRBV3-1/TRBV3-2	TRBJ2-7	CASSQVATSGPKSEQYF	TGTGCCAGCAGCCAAGTCGCGACTAGCGGACCCAAAAGCGAGCAGTACTTC
-	-	TRBV27	TRBJ1-4	CASSFGGAGEKLFF	TGTGCCAGCAGTTTCGGAGGGGCCGGTGAAAAACTGTTTTTT
few	-	TRBV6-4	TRBJ1-5	CASSDFGQGMGGNQPQHF	TGTGCCAGCAGTGACTTCGGGCAGGGGATGGGGGGCAATCAGCCCCAGCATTTT
-	TRBD2	TRBV9	TRBJ2-3	CASSLSGGRTDTQYF	TGTGCCAGCAGCCTGAGCGGGGGACGCACAGATACGCAGTATTTT
-	-	TRBV6-5	TRBJ1-4	CASSPGRGWEKLFF	TGTGCCAGCAGCCCCGGGAGGGGATGGGAAAAACTGTTTTTT
-	-	TRBV29-1	TRBJ2-3	CSVGGFSSTDTQYF	TGCAGCGTTGGAGGGTTCTCTAGCACAGATACGCAGTATTTT
-	TRBD1	TRBV28	TRBJ2-1	CASILGTGLHNEQFF	TGTGCCAGCATATTGGGGACAGGGCTTCACAATGAGCAGTTCTTC
-	-	TRBV25-1	TRBJ2-3	CASSELWWASLTDTQYF	TGTGCCAGCAGTGAATTATGGTGGGCATCCCTCACAGATACGCAGTATTTT
-	TRBD2	TRBV4-3	TRBJ2-2	CASSQEEAGGPVGTGELFF	TGCGCCAGCAGCCAAGAGGAAGCGGGGGGGCCGGTAGGTACCGGGGAGCTGTTTTTT
few	TRBD1	TRBV9	TRBJ2-2	CASSEYPGQGANTGELFF	TGTGCCAGCAGCGAGTACCCAGGACAGGGAGCGAACACCGGGGAGCTGTTTTTT
once	-	TRBV29-1	TRBJ1-1	CSVTYGGRGTSVGYTEAFF	TGCAGCGTTACCTACGGTGGGAGGGGAACATCCGTAGGATACACTGAAGCTTTCTTT
-	TRBD1	TRBV5-1	TRBJ1-1	CASRPAEGAPGTEAFF	TGCGCCAGCAGACCGGCCGAGGGGGCACCCGGCACTGAAGCTTTCTTT
once	-	TRBV7-2	TRBJ1-4	CASSFPLNEKLFF	TGTGCCAGCAGCTTTCCCCTTAATGAAAAACTGTTTTTT
-	-	TRBV28	TRBJ1-5	CASTLVGGSNQPQHF	TGTGCCAGCACTTTGGTAGGGGGTAGCAATCAGCCCCAGCATTTT
few	-	TRBV7-2	TRBJ1-3	CASSLDGSNYGNTIYF	TGTGCCAGCAGCTTAGACGGCAGTAACTATGGAAACACCATATATTTT
-	TRBD2	TRBV6-2/TRBV6-3	TRBJ2-1	CASSSGLAGAREQFF	TGTGCCAGCAGTTCCGGACTAGCGGGGGCCCGTGAGCAGTTCTTC
-	-	TRBV3-1/TRBV3-2	TRBJ2-1	CASSQGQRVPYNEQFF	TGTGCCAGCAGCCAAGGGCAGCGGGTTCCGTACAATGAGCAGTTCTTC
-	TRBD1	TRBV5-1	TRBJ1-4	CASSLGAQGAYEKLFF	TGCGCCAGCAGCTTGGGGGCCCAGGGGGCCTATGAAAAACTGTTTTTT
-	-	TRBV21-1	TRBJ2-7	CASSTTKTGLTVLSYEQYF	TGTGCCAGCAGCACTACAAAGACAGGTCTGACTGTACTCTCCTACGAGCAGTACTTC
-	-	TRBV19	TRBJ2-1	CASSIDRSSYNEQFF	TGTGCCAGTAGTATTGACAGGAGCTCCTACAATGAGCAGTTCTTC
-	-	TRBV5-1	TRBJ1-4	CASSLAGNEKLFF	TGCGCCAGCAGCTTGGCAGGGAATGAAAAACTGTTTTTT
-	TRBD1	TRBV27	TRBJ2-1	CASSPEPTGGDDEQFF	TGTGCCAGCAGTCCCGAACCGACAGGGGGCGATGATGAGCAGTTCTTC
-	TRBD2	TRBV4-2	TRBJ2-3	CASSQGAGTSGADTQYF	TGTGCCAGCAGCCAAGGGGCCGGGACTAGCGGCGCAGATACGCAGTATTTT
-	-	TRBV2	TRBJ2-5	CASSEDGSGLETQYF	TGTGCCAGCAGTGAAGACGGGTCAGGGTTGGAGACCCAGTACTTC
-	TRBD1	TRBV2	TRBJ1-2	CASSEWTGSYGYTF	TGTGCCAGCAGTGAATGGACAGGGAGCTATGGCTACACCTTC
-	TRBD2	TRBV2	TRBJ2-1	CASRLASSYNEQFF	TGTGCCAGCCGACTAGCGAGCTCCTACAATGAGCAGTTCTTC
-	-	TRBV14	TRBJ1-2	CASSQAQASNYGYTF	TGTGCCAGCAGCCAAGCACAGGCCTCTAACTATGGCTACACCTTC
-	TRBD1	TRBV29-1	TRBJ2-5	CSVDRVRGETQYF	TGCAGCGTGGACAGGGTGAGGGGGGAGACCCAGTACTTC
-	-	TRBV11-2	TRBJ1-1	CASSSRVGNTEAFF	TGTGCCAGCAGTTCCAGGGTGGGGAACACTGAAGCTTTCTTT
-	-	TRBV9	TRBJ1-3	CASSGDGNSGNTIYF	TGTGCCAGCAGCGGAGACGGGAACTCTGGAAACACCATATATTTT